What follows are 16 T cell receptor beta chains derived from one specimen sequenced in a study of blood T cell repertoires in COVID-19. Profiling relied on immunoSEQ multiplex PCR, and the TCRdb table lists in-frame clones only, not all of them. The repertoire holds fewer than 350,000 clones, with about nine tenths as singletons. The material sequenced was peripheral blood. Receptor source: an older woman with COVID-19, enrolled during active disease.

The chain couples TRBV12-3 or TRBV12-4 to TRBJ1-2; 8 bases agree with TRBD1. With V trimmed by 6 bases and J by 7 bases, 4 bases remained unmatched. The length of the CDR3 is 12 residues. The CDR3 DNA reads as TGTGCCAGCAGCCCGGACAGGGCTGGCTACACCTTC. Encoded protein: CASSPDRAGYTF.

J is TRBJ1-2 and V is TRBV27; the match to TRBD1 covers 7 bases. The germline V gene encodes CDR1 MNHEY and CDR2 SMNVEV (reference sequence). The V and J ends lost 5 bases and 7 bases, in that order; junction bases with no gene match: 10. There are 14 residues in the CDR3. The CDR3 loop is CASSPRDRTIGYTF. Here the CDR3 DNA reads TGTGCCAGCAGTCCCCGGGACAGAACTATTGGCTACACCTTC.

V and J are TRBV6-5 and TRBJ1-3, with a possible D match to TRBD1 (5 bases). This CDR3 region has 14 residues. Germline lookup yields CDR1 MNHEY and CDR2 SVGAGI. Between the trimmed V and J ends, which lost 8 bases and 0 bases, there was a span of 11 bases. The chain's CDR3 is CASRGGDSGNTIYF. CDR3 DNA sequence: TGTGCCAGCCGGGGGGGAGACTCTGGAAACACCATATATTTT.

The chain has TRBV5-1 and TRBJ1-3; 7 bases map to TRBD1. CDR3 length: 16 residues. Germline CDR1 and CDR2: SGHRS and YFSETQ. After removal of 4 bases from V and 4 bases from J, the junction contained 11 bases not matched to a gene. CDR3 in DNA: TGCGCCAGCAGCCCCACCACAGGGGACCAAGGAAACACCATATATTTT. It is translated as CASSPTTGDQGNTIYF. The entire variable domain, with the rest obtained from reference TRBV5-1 and TRBJ1-3, is as follows: KAGVTQTPRYLIKTRGQQVTLSCSPISGHRSVSWYQQTPGQGLQFLFEYFSETQRNKGNFPGRFSGRQFSNSRSEMNVSTLELGDSALYLCASSPTTGDQGNTIYFGEGSWLTVV.

J is TRBJ1-1 and V is TRBV11-2; a possible D gene is TRBD1 (6 bases). Germline assignment: CDR1 SGHAT and CDR2 FQNNGV. CDR3 length: 16 amino acids. Trimming left V 1 base short and J 0 bases short, with 12 bases between. CDR3 loop: CASSLGGQRMNTEAFF. The CDR3 nucleotides are TGTGCCAGCAGCTTAGGTGGACAGCGGATGAACACTGAAGCTTTCTTT.

The chain is built from TRBV9 and TRBJ1-2; 7 bases line up with TRBD1. The CDR3 extends over 13 amino acids. Germline CDR1 is SGDLS and CDR2 is YYNGEE. Losses at the gene ends were 4 bases for V and 8 bases for J; bases not matched to a gene: 8. CDR3 protein: CASSPQGRGGYTF. The CDR3, as DNA: TGTGCCAGCAGCCCACAGGGGCGCGGGGGCTACACCTTC.

V and J are TRBV7-2 and TRBJ1-3; D gene uncertain. V lost 1 base to trimming and J lost 0 bases, with 7 bases between them. The CDR3 spans 15 residues. The germline V gene encodes CDR1 SGHTA and CDR2 FQGNSA. The DNA of the CDR3 is TGTGCCAGCAGCTTAGAATGGAGCTCTGGAAACACCATATATTTT. It encodes CASSLEWSSGNTIYF.

The V gene is TRBV18, the J gene TRBJ2-2; 13 bases are a match to TRBD2. Germline CDR1 reads KGHSH; CDR2 reads LQKENI. The length of the CDR3 is 17 residues. J gave up 2 bases and V 6 bases, and 6 bases lay outside the gene matches. For the CDR3, the DNA is TGTGCCAGCTCCATACCGGGACTAGCGGGAAACACCGGGGAGCTGTTTTTT. It encodes CASSIPGLAGNTGELFF.

As DNA, the CDR3 is TGTGCCAGCAGCCCCCAGCGGGCAGACGATTCACCCCTCCACTTT. This gives the protein CASSPQRADDSPLHF. The chain uses TRBV5-5 and TRBJ1-6; no definite D call. The CDR3 is 15 amino acids. With 4 bases removed from V and 8 bases from J, the gap between germline ends came to 16 bases. The germline gives CDR1 SGHKS, CDR2 YYEKEE (reference sequence).

The chain uses TRBV9 and TRBJ1-3, with D possibly matching TRBD1 (5 bases). The CDR3 is 17 residues long. Deletions cut 0 bases from V and 4 bases from J, with 17 bases between. The germline gives CDR1 SGDLS, CDR2 YYNGEE. The chain's CDR3 is CASSVAGWGLGGNTIYF. In DNA form, the CDR3 reads TGTGCCAGCAGCGTAGCTGGCTGGGGCTTGGGAGGAAACACCATATATTTT.

The chain joins TRBV9 to TRBJ2-7, with 14 bases fitting TRBD2. The ends lost 2 bases at V and 3 bases at J; junction bases unmatched: 1. The CDR3 has 15 residues. Germline V gene lookup returns CDR1 SGDLS and CDR2 YYNGEE. CDR3 sequence reads: CASSVGLAGDYEQYF. CDR3 DNA sequence: TGTGCCAGCAGCGTGGGACTAGCGGGGGACTACGAGCAGTACTTC.

V usage is TRBV20-1 and J usage is TRBJ1-2; D is unclear. The CDR3 spans 10 residues. Germline V lookup: CDR1 DFQATT, CDR2 SNEGSKA (reference sequence). V lost 5 bases and J lost 5, with 6 bases in between. The CDR3 nucleotides are TGCAGTGCTTTTCGTTATGGCTACACCTTC. Translation: CSAFRYGYTF.

Ten or more counts support this clone. V is TRBV5-1 and J is TRBJ1-4, with D perhaps TRBD1 (5 bases). CDR1 and CDR2 from the germline V gene are SGHRS and YFSETQ. The V and J ends lost 3 bases and 6 bases respectively, with 15 bases between them. The CDR3 is 15 amino acids. The CDR3 coding sequence is TGCGCCAGCAGCTGGGGTGGGGGGTTCGATGAAAAACTGTTTTTT. Translating gives CASSWGGGFDEKLFF. Complete variable domain (other parts from reference TRBV5-1 and TRBJ1-4): KAGVTQTPRYLIKTRGQQVTLSCSPISGHRSVSWYQQTPGQGLQFLFEYFSETQRNKGNFPGRFSGRQFSNSRSEMNVSTLELGDSALYLCASSWGGGFDEKLFFGSGTQLSVL.

V gene TRBV5-4 combines with J gene TRBJ1-5; a possible D gene is TRBD1 (5 bases). The germline gives CDR1 SGHNT, CDR2 YYREEE (reference sequence). The V end lost 0 bases, the J end lost 4 bases, and 11 bases lay between the germline ends. The CDR3 covers 15 residues. The CDR3 DNA follows: TGTGCCAGCAGCTTGGGCTCGGGGGGTAATCAGCCCCAGCATTTT. Translating it yields CASSLGSGGNQPQHF.

V and J are TRBV21-1 and TRBJ1-6; the DNA was not compared with TRBD1, the D call given in the table. TRBV21-1 is classified as a pseudogene. The CDR3 has 17 amino acids. CDR3 nucleotide sequence: TGTGCCAGCAGACAGCAGCCACATAGCTCCTATAATTCACCCCTCCACTTT. Amino acid sequence: CASRQQPHSSYNSPLHF.

This CDR3 is CASRGGRAYQETQYF. The CDR3 DNA reads TGTGCCAGCAGAGGGGGCAGAGCGTACCAAGAGACCCAGTACTTC. This sequence joins TRBV27 and TRBJ2-5; 7 nucleotides align to TRBD1. J was trimmed by 0 bases and V by 6 bases; bases with no gene match: 7. Germline V gene sequence: CDR1 MNHEY, CDR2 SMNVEV (reference sequence). The CDR3 extends over 15 amino acids.